This T cell receptor beta chain was identified during a study of cytomegalovirus exposure and HLA in healthy donors (dated by TCRdb to 2016 to 2017). For the study in its entirety: An earlier analysis of about 560 of the donors reported approximately 280 Gb of sequence data and 117 million unique TCR beta sequences obtained from 180 million or so T cells. Among around 400 genotyped donors of the cohort, an average of approximately 240,000 unique TCR beta nucleotide sequences were sequenced per donor, roughly 20% of them non-productive. To predict cytomegalovirus infection status, the study combined high-throughput TCR immunosequencing, statistical association of individual TCRs with disease status, and machine learning. An early release that covered around 590 HLA-typed donors contained approximately 300 gigabases of sequencing data and 85 million to 100 million unique TCR sequences. In a later genetic analysis, genome-wide SNP genotypes for about three fifths of the 666 donors were used, and that subset was treated as a discovery cohort. The study used immunosequencing to profile the T cell repertoires of several hundred subjects and linked those repertoires to cytomegalovirus serostatus. The later analysis used no new phenotypic data to find candidate immune exposures, relying instead on TCR beta sequences and their occurrence across donors. In addition to the first cohort of 666 subjects, a separate validation cohort of some 120 different subjects was used. A later analysis re-examined previously published TCR beta repertoires from several hundred donors and added high-resolution HLA genotyping to investigate patterns of TCR occurrence. The number of donors typed differed by locus, with about 620-630 for A, B, C, DRB1 and DQB1, around 500 for DQA1, 600 to 610 for DPA1, and around 450 for DPB1. The study was designed to test whether signatures of past pathogen exposure could be identified by cataloging public T cell receptors. In an earlier analysis of over 550 of the donors, high-throughput TCR beta sequencing was used to judge whether each TCR beta V gene segment behaved as functional or pseudogenic. Every discovery cohort repertoire had been produced on one sequencing platform. About five DR-DQ haplotypes were handled as single units for association and clustering, since linkage in the cohort was strong. Of the roughly 400 genotyped donors, 75% to 85% were placed in the genetic ancestry cluster associated with self-reported Caucasian donors. HLA typing covered class I and class II loci at four-digit resolution. Donor age, sex, ethnicity and CMV serostatus were collected together with the repertoire data.

Here is what the overall study found, with its caveats: When HLA alleles, especially DR and DQ, strongly co-occurred, attributing TCR associations to individual alleles was difficult. In a later analysis, some 17,000 TCR beta sequences were associated with specific HLA alleles at a false discovery rate of 0.05. Compared with equally common non-associated chains, HLA-associated TCR beta chains in a later analysis were more clonally expanded and had lower generation probabilities. A later genetic analysis reported fewer N-insertions in productive TCRs among donors in an Asian-associated ancestry cluster than the roughly 700-donor mean. A later genetic analysis associated a missense DCLRE1C variant with V-gene and J-gene trimming of TCR beta chains, and an independent cohort replicated the association. In a later analysis, the rate of TCR association differed among HLA loci, with DRB1 alleles having the most associated TCRs and HLA-C alleles having the fewest. According to a later analysis, parvovirus B19, influenza, CMV and Epstein-Barr virus appeared linked to several top co-occurrence clusters. In the study, 150 to 200 TCR beta chains were listed as associated with cytomegalovirus. Most TCR sequences were seen in very few donors, while some public TCRs were found in many individuals. According to a later analysis, most CMV-associated TCR beta chains appeared to be HLA-restricted, and the HLA associations seemed to be driven largely by CMV exposure. HLA typing was unavailable for some donors at each locus, so association tests used only the typed subset. For the cohort, immune exposure information was limited to CMV serostatus. Because counts were too low, seventeen rarely observed V segments, including chromosome 9 orphons, were excluded from the earlier analysis of 587 of the donors. This cohort had only TCR beta chains sequenced, and the lack of alpha or paired-chain data limited which features could be detected. In vitro tests confirmed that a few of the cytomegalovirus-associated TCR beta chains recognize cytomegalovirus antigens. A cluster of highly shared sequence variants was judged likely to represent a technical artifact of the sequencing pipeline. The classifier was reported to diagnose cytomegalovirus status with high specificity and sensitivity in both the original cohort and the validation cohort. Sequencing depth was assumed to be roughly uniform across donors in the presence/absence analyses, though that assumption may not hold. A further reported finding was that TCR beta sequences accurately predicted the HLA-A and HLA-B alleles for most subjects in the first cohort. Broadly in line with IMGT annotations, most TCR beta V segments showed up in productive rearrangements about 87% or about 30% of the time in an earlier analysis of 587 of the donors. Linkage disequilibrium might explain the correlated functional status among segregating V segments, but an unknown experimental factor could not be ruled out. The 87-base-pair reads could not distinguish some IMGT-functional V segments, including TRBV6-2 and TRBV6-3, so those segments were excluded. The authors suggested that the approach could potentially be extended to other disease states and immunological phenotypes.

This clone has just one count. The clone's antigen remains unknown. No base-level quality is on record; no much larger clone is a single base apart. In total, 500 to 700 healthy bone marrow donors made up the cohort. At the time of sampling, every cohort member was nominally healthy, though immune exposures that went unrecorded were likely present. The donor was CMV seronegative and belonged to the group of several hundred seronegative cohort members. A peripheral blood sample was provided by each donor, and peripheral blood mononuclear cells were used for TCR beta sequencing. The Qiagen DNeasy Blood Extraction Kit was used to extract genomic DNA from the blood cell samples. Library preparation used the immunoSEQ multiplex PCR assay. For the multiplex PCR, a mixture combining 60 forward primers for TCR Vbeta segments and 13 reverse primers for TCR Jbeta segments was used. The CDR3 region of rearranged TCR beta genes was amplified from genomic DNA by a multiplex PCR assay. The amplified TCR beta libraries were sequenced on the Illumina HiSeq System as 87-base-pair reads. Per the source publication's procedure: Across the 600 to 700 repertoires, a later analysis counted 78 million or so unique TCR beta chains, approximately 10 million of which were shared by at least two donors. To remove PCR and sequencing errors, raw reads were error-corrected and collapsed into unique sequences using a nearest-neighbor algorithm that merged closely related sequences. CDR3 sequences were aligned to IMGT reference sequences to assign V, D and J gene segments. For a sequence to be retained, a match of at least six nucleotides to both a V gene segment and a J gene segment was required. A rearrangement counted as productive if the CDR3 had no stop codons and remained in frame with V and J, and every other rearrangement counted as non-productive. CDR3 was defined by IMGT convention, running from the second conserved V-encoded cysteine to the conserved J-encoded phenylalanine. In an earlier analysis of 500 to 650 of the donors, sequences lacking an unambiguous match to a single V gene segment were excluded. An earlier analysis of just under 600 of the donors called V segments functional above 56.7% productive rearrangements and segregating when the between-donor standard deviation exceeded 5%. A statistical classification framework was built for diagnosing cytomegalovirus status from the catalog of TCR beta chain sequences. V and J gene assignment, in a later analysis, came from comparing TCR nucleotide sequences with IMGT/GENE-DB human TR gene sequences. A later analysis assigned CDR3 sequences and most-parsimonious VDJ recombination scenarios with the TCRdist pipeline. In a later analysis, each TCR beta chain was defined by its CDR3 amino acid sequence together with its V-gene family, and reads without a unique V-gene family were excluded. A later analysis removed several hundred highly shared, low-generation-probability nucleotide sequences to deal with suspected cross-contamination and a sequencing artifact. In a later analysis, a clonal expansion index for each public chain was calculated from normalized within-repertoire ranks of inferred template counts. In a later analysis, generation probabilities were computed using a VDJ recombination model fitted to out-of-frame rearrangements, and the results were checked against IGoR. A later analysis scored TCR-TCR, TCR-HLA and TCR-CMV co-occurrence with hypergeometric tests, applying a repertoire-size bias correction to TCR pairs. To estimate false discovery rates, a later analysis permuted the HLA or CMV assignments 20 times. A later analysis grouped co-occurring TCRs with DBSCAN, adding TCRdist sequence similarity when clustering within HLA-allele-positive subsets. Repertoires with fewer than 30,000 or more than 120,000 public chains, plus five repertoires with anomalous nucleotide sharing, were excluded from co-occurrence clustering. Sourced from immuneACCESS, this table was stored by TCRdb with only in-frame sequences that have V and J called. A share of the clones is absent; for the studies checked, an unresolved V gene accounts for under half, and the remainder has no known explanation. For V, J and clone size, that table is used; D and trimming come from the DNA. The table for this sample lists 110,000 to 150,000 clones; about four fifths of them were counted only once. Approximately 4.1% of the sample comes from the top ten.

The cysteine opens and the phenylalanine closes a CDR3 of 16 amino acids. The read is trimmed to its CDR3 DNA, 48 bases read in frame from base 1. Trimming at the junction amounts to 3 bases on V and 1 base on J, and the germline ends lie 15 bases apart. The germline V gene (reference sequence) specifies LNHDA as CDR1 and SQIVND as CDR2. The chain couples TRBV19 to TRBJ1-1, with a weak D call of TRBD1 (5 bases match). The specimen was PBMCs. The receptor's source is a man in his forties in good health and CMV-seronegative. The sequence in DNA is TGTGCCAGTAGTATGAAGGGGCGCTCGGGGAACACTGAAGCTTTCTTT. Its protein reads: CASSMKGRSGNTEAFF.